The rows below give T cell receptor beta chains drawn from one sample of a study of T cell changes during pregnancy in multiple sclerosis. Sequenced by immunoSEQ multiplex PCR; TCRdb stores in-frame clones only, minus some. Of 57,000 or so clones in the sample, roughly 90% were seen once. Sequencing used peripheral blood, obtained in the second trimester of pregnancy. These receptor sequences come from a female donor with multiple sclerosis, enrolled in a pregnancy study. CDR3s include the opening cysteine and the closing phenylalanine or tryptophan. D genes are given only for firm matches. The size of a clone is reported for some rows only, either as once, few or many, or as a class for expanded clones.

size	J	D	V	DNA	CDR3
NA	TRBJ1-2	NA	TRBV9	TGTGCCAGCAGCTCGAGGGCAAACTATGGCTACACCTTC	CASSSRANYGYTF
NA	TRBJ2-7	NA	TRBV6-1	TGTGCCAGCAGGGAACAGGGCACCTACAGACCCTACGAGCAGTACTTC	CASREQGTYRPYEQYF
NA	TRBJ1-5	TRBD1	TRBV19	TGTGCCAGTAGTTTCGACAGGGGAGGAGGTCAGCCCCAGCATTTT	CASSFDRGGGQPQHF
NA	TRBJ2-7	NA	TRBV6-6	TGTGCCAGCAGTTACAGGCCAGCAGGGGTCACCTACGAGCAGTACTTC	CASSYRPAGVTYEQYF
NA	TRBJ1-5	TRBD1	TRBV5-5	TGTGCCAGCAGCTACGCAGGGACAGCTAAACAGCCCCAGCATTTT	CASSYAGTAKQPQHF
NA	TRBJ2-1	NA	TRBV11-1	TGTGCCAGCAGCTTAAGAGGGAGAGCTGGGAATGAGCAGTTCTTC	CASSLRGRAGNEQFF
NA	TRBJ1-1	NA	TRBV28	TGTGCCAGCAGTTTATCTGGGGAGGCGAACACTGAAGCTTTCTTT	CASSLSGEANTEAFF
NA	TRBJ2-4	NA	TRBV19	TGTGCCAGTAGCCTAGCCAAAAACATTCAGTACTTC	CASSLAKNIQYF
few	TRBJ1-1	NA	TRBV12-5	TGTGCTAGTGGTTTGGTACTAGGGCGGAACACTGAAGCTTTCTTT	CASGLVLGRNTEAFF
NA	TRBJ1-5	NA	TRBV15	TGTGCCACCAGCAGAGATTGGGGCGGGGGGGGTAGGAGCAATCAGCCCCAGCATTTT	CATSRDWGGGGRSNQPQHF
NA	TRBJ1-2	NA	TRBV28	TGTGCCAGCAGTTTATCTGCCGGGACACACTATGGCTACACCTTC	CASSLSAGTHYGYTF
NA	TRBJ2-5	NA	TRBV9	TGTGCCAGCAGCGTGTGGGGGGGCGAGACCCAGTACTTC	CASSVWGGETQYF
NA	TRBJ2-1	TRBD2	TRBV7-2	TGTGCCAGCAGTTCGGGGGGGTACAATGAGCAGTTCTTC	CASSSGGYNEQFF
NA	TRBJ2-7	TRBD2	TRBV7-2	TGTGCCAGCAGCTTAGCTACTGGCCGGCGGGAGGAGCAGTACTTC	CASSLATGRREEQYF
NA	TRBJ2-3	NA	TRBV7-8	TGTGCCAGCATCCTAGGGCCGGGGATAGATACGCAGTATTTT	CASILGPGIDTQYF
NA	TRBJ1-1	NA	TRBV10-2	TGCGCCAGCAGTGAGACTGGGACGGCGGGAGAAGCTTTCTTT	CASSETGTAGEAFF
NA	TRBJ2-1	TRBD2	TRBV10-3	TGTGCCATCAGTAGCGGGATCAACAATGAGCAGTTCTTC	CAISSGINNEQFF
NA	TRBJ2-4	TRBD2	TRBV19	TGTGCCAGTAGCCCCGGGGAGGGCCGCTTTCCAAACATTCAGTACTTC	CASSPGEGRFPNIQYF
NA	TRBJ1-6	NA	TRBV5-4	TGTGCCAGCAGCATACAGAGCTCCTATAATTCACCCCTCCACTTT	CASSIQSSYNSPLHF
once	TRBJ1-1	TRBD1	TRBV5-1	TGCGCCAGCAGCTTCCGACAGGGGGGGAACACTGAAGCTTTCTTT	CASSFRQGGNTEAFF
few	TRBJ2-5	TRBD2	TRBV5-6	TGTGCCAGCAGCTTGACTAGCGGGGAAAAGACCCAGTACTTC	CASSLTSGEKTQYF
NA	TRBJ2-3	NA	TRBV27	TGTGCCAGCACCAAGTGGGGGGGGCGGCCAGATACGCAGTATTTT	CASTKWGGRPDTQYF
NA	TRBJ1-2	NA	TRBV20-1	TGCAGTGCTAGAGATTCCGTGGGCTACACCTTC	CSARDSVGYTF
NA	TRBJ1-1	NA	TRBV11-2	TGTGCCAGCAGCTTGGGGCAGACGAAGTTGAACACTGAAGCTTTCTTT	CASSLGQTKLNTEAFF